This T cell receptor beta chain originates from a study of blood T cell repertoires in COVID-19. About the research overall: From T cells, B-cell-depleted T cells, or PBMCs came the material, which was cDNA or gDNA.

The germline V gene has CDR1 LGHDT and CDR2 YNNKEL (reference sequence). The V segment lost 6 bases and the J segment 0 bases; nucleotides outside the gene matches: 3. CDR3 length: 14 amino acids. In the original processing: By means of reference gene primer amplification, nucleated cell counts were estimated. Sequenced by immunoSEQ multiplex PCR; TCRdb stores in-frame clones only, minus some. That table furnishes V, J and clone size, whereas the DNA furnished D and trimming. This sample has fewer than 150,000 clones, with around 86% found just once. The chain has TRBV3-1 (or the pseudogene TRBV3-2) and TRBJ1-1, with 8 bases lining up with TRBD1. The sequence came from a human donor in a cohort sampled during active COVID-19. The material sequenced was peripheral blood. The chain's CDR3 is CASSRTGMNTEAFF. CDR3 coding DNA: TGTGCCAGCAGTCGGACAGGGATGAACACTGAAGCTTTCTTT.